The rows below give T cell receptor beta chains drawn from one sample of a study of identical twins. TCRdb fed the 5' RACE reads into MiXCR, producing one record per CDR3 protein. The sample shows around 490,000 distinct CDR3 sequences, 15% of them seen only once. These data were also reused for a study on yellow fever vaccine responses in identical twins.

Input material: CD4+ T cells sorted from blood. The receptors stem from a woman between 18 and 29 years old in good health. Both conserved end residues are part of each CDR3. D genes are given only for firm matches. Where a row states a size, it is once, few, many or the class of an expanded clone; other rows omit it.

abundance: few
d_gene: TRBD2
v_gene: TRBV15
len: 19
j_gene: TRBJ2-1
CDR3aa: CATGLYGRVGLGSYNEQFF
CDR3nt: TGTGCCACCGGGCTATACGGCAGGGTTGGACTAGGCTCCTACAATGAGCAGTTCTTC

abundance: .
d_gene: TRBD1
v_gene: TRBV5-1
len: 15
j_gene: TRBJ1-1
CDR3aa: CASSLLQGADTEAFF
CDR3nt: TGCGCCAGCAGCTTATTACAGGGGGCCGACACTGAAGCTTTCTTT

abundance: .
d_gene: .
v_gene: TRBV2
len: 15
j_gene: TRBJ2-1
CDR3aa: CASSDMGFSYNEQFF
CDR3nt: TGTGCCAGCAGTGATATGGGGTTCTCCTACAATGAGCAGTTCTTC

abundance: .
d_gene: TRBD2
v_gene: TRBV4-1
len: 17
j_gene: TRBJ2-5
CDR3aa: CASSQEWTSVGEETQYF
CDR3nt: TGCGCCAGCAGCCAAGAGTGGACTAGCGTTGGGGAAGAGACCCAGTACTTC

abundance: .
d_gene: .
v_gene: TRBV4-1
len: 16
j_gene: TRBJ1-6
CDR3aa: CASSRLPGVLLSPLHF
CDR3nt: TGCGCCAGCAGCCGCCTCCCCGGGGTGCTTCTGTCACCCCTCCACTTT

abundance: .
d_gene: TRBD1
v_gene: TRBV5-1
len: 14
j_gene: TRBJ2-3
CDR3aa: CASRHGQATDTQYF
CDR3nt: TGCGCCAGCAGACACGGACAGGCCACAGATACGCAGTATTTT

abundance: few
d_gene: TRBD1
v_gene: TRBV5-1
len: 15
j_gene: TRBJ2-5
CDR3aa: CASSLYGTGDETQYF
CDR3nt: TGCGCCAGCAGCTTATACGGGACAGGGGACGAGACCCAGTACTTC

abundance: few
d_gene: TRBD1
v_gene: TRBV10-2
len: 20
j_gene: TRBJ2-6
CDR3aa: CASSEFAPGTGGVGANVLTF
CDR3nt: TGCGCCAGCAGTGAGTTCGCCCCCGGGACAGGGGGCGTTGGGGCCAACGTCCTGACTTTC

abundance: .
d_gene: .
v_gene: TRBV6-2/TRBV6-3
len: 15
j_gene: TRBJ2-2
CDR3aa: CASRTAGRNAGELFF
CDR3nt: TGTGCCAGCAGAACGGCCGGAAGGAACGCCGGGGAGCTGTTTTTT

abundance: .
d_gene: TRBD1
v_gene: TRBV11-3
len: 15
j_gene: TRBJ2-1
CDR3aa: CASSLDPGQYNEQFF
CDR3nt: TGTGCCAGCAGCTTAGATCCGGGACAGTACAATGAGCAGTTCTTC

abundance: few
d_gene: .
v_gene: TRBV12-3/TRBV12-4
len: 11
j_gene: TRBJ2-4
CDR3aa: CASSSGRGQYF
CDR3nt: TGTGCCAGCAGTTCGGGAAGGGGACAGTACTTC

abundance: few
d_gene: TRBD2
v_gene: TRBV27
len: 17
j_gene: TRBJ2-1
CDR3aa: CASSSSSGRNVLNEQFF
CDR3nt: TGTGCCAGCAGTTCGTCTAGCGGGAGAAATGTTTTAAATGAGCAGTTCTTC

abundance: few
d_gene: .
v_gene: TRBV29-1
len: 18
j_gene: TRBJ2-3
CDR3aa: CSVRRWGSRVFGTDTQYF
CDR3nt: TGCAGCGTGCGTAGGTGGGGCTCCCGGGTTTTTGGCACAGATACGCAGTATTTT

abundance: .
d_gene: .
v_gene: TRBV20-1
len: 15
j_gene: TRBJ2-3
CDR3aa: CSAQAQTASSDTQYF
CDR3nt: TGCAGTGCCCAAGCCCAGACAGCGAGCTCAGATACGCAGTATTTT

abundance: .
d_gene: .
v_gene: TRBV12-3/TRBV12-4
len: 12
j_gene: TRBJ1-1
CDR3aa: CASSFFLSEAFF
CDR3nt: TGTGCCAGCAGTTTCTTTTTATCTGAAGCTTTCTTT

abundance: few
d_gene: .
v_gene: TRBV10-3
len: 15
j_gene: TRBJ2-3
CDR3aa: CAISENWSYQATQYF
CDR3nt: TGTGCCATCAGTGAAAACTGGAGCTACCAGGCTACGCAGTATTTT

abundance: .
d_gene: .
v_gene: TRBV14
len: 14
j_gene: TRBJ2-1
CDR3aa: CASSQSRGGAEQFF
CDR3nt: TGTGCCAGCAGCCAATCCAGGGGGGGGGCTGAGCAGTTCTTC

abundance: .
d_gene: .
v_gene: TRBV28
len: 15
j_gene: TRBJ1-6
CDR3aa: CASSFSRTENSPLHF
CDR3nt: TGTGCCAGCAGTTTTTCCCGGACAGAGAATTCACCCCTCCACTTT

abundance: .
d_gene: .
v_gene: TRBV12-3/TRBV12-4
len: 12
j_gene: TRBJ2-7
CDR3aa: CASTAGVYEQYF
CDR3nt: TGTGCCAGCACTGCTGGAGTCTACGAGCAGTACTTC

abundance: .
d_gene: .
v_gene: TRBV20-1
len: 15
j_gene: TRBJ2-1
CDR3aa: CSARAGPVFYNEQFF
CDR3nt: TGCAGTGCTAGAGCTGGCCCAGTCTTCTACAATGAGCAGTTCTTC

abundance: few
d_gene: TRBD2
v_gene: TRBV5-1
len: 20
j_gene: TRBJ2-4
CDR3aa: CASSLNTLATGNPSKNIQYF
CDR3nt: TGCGCCAGCAGCTTAAACACACTAGCGACGGGGAACCCATCCAAAAACATTCAGTACTTC

abundance: many
d_gene: .
v_gene: TRBV5-6
len: 14
j_gene: TRBJ2-1
CDR3aa: CASSGDRGYNEQFF
CDR3nt: TGTGCCAGCAGCGGTGACAGAGGCTACAATGAGCAGTTCTTC

abundance: .
d_gene: .
v_gene: TRBV28
len: 11
j_gene: TRBJ1-1
CDR3aa: CASMTPGHRLF
CDR3nt: TGTGCCAGCATGACCCCGGGCCACCGTCTTTTT

abundance: .
d_gene: .
v_gene: TRBV28
len: 14
j_gene: TRBJ2-1
CDR3aa: CASSLQGGWSEQFF
CDR3nt: TGTGCCAGCAGTTTACAGGGCGGGTGGAGTGAGCAGTTCTTC

abundance: .
d_gene: .
v_gene: TRBV3-1
len: 13
j_gene: TRBJ1-2
CDR3aa: CASSQGKNYGYTF
CDR3nt: TGTGCCAGCAGCCAGGGGAAGAACTATGGCTACACCTTC

abundance: few
d_gene: TRBD2
v_gene: TRBV5-1
len: 16
j_gene: TRBJ2-1
CDR3aa: CASSVSVAGVGNEQFF
CDR3nt: TGCGCCAGCAGCGTATCCGTGGCGGGAGTAGGTAATGAGCAGTTCTTC

abundance: .
d_gene: .
v_gene: TRBV29-1
len: 13
j_gene: TRBJ1-6
CDR3aa: CSVQGAYNSPLHF
CDR3nt: TGCAGCGTTCAAGGGGCCTATAATTCACCCCTCCACTTT

abundance: .
d_gene: TRBD1
v_gene: TRBV3-1
len: 15
j_gene: TRBJ1-6
CDR3aa: CASSYLRGPGSPLHF
CDR3nt: TGTGCCAGCAGCTACCTCAGGGGGCCAGGTTCACCCCTCCACTTT

abundance: few
d_gene: .
v_gene: TRBV3-1
len: 15
j_gene: TRBJ2-5
CDR3aa: CASSHRTGREETQYF
CDR3nt: TGTGCCAGCAGCCACCGGACAGGGAGGGAAGAGACCCAGTACTTC

abundance: few
d_gene: .
v_gene: TRBV6-5
len: 16
j_gene: TRBJ2-3
CDR3aa: CASSYSGGFGTDTQYF
CDR3nt: TGTGCCAGCAGTTACTCCGGGGGTTTTGGTACAGATACGCAGTATTTT

abundance: .
d_gene: .
v_gene: TRBV7-9
len: 14
j_gene: TRBJ2-1
CDR3aa: CASSFIRGGNEQFF
CDR3nt: TGTGCCAGCAGCTTTATCAGGGGTGGGAATGAGCAGTTCTTC

abundance: few
d_gene: .
v_gene: TRBV3-1
len: 14
j_gene: TRBJ2-7
CDR3aa: CASSQGLAFYEQYF
CDR3nt: TGTGCCAGCAGCCAAGGCCTTGCATTCTACGAGCAGTACTTC

abundance: many
d_gene: TRBD1
v_gene: TRBV24-1
len: 17
j_gene: TRBJ1-5
CDR3aa: CATSDRAAGQGNQPQHF
CDR3nt: TGTGCCACCAGTGACCGGGCGGCTGGACAGGGAAATCAGCCCCAGCATTTT

abundance: .
d_gene: .
v_gene: TRBV10-3
len: 14
j_gene: TRBJ1-1
CDR3aa: CAISDGPQNTEAFF
CDR3nt: TGTGCCATCAGTGACGGGCCGCAGAACACTGAAGCTTTCTTT

abundance: .
d_gene: .
v_gene: TRBV24-1
len: 15
j_gene: TRBJ2-1
CDR3aa: CATSPAGIQFNEQFF
CDR3nt: TGTGCCACCAGCCCGGCGGGAATTCAATTCAATGAGCAGTTCTTC

abundance: few
d_gene: .
v_gene: TRBV27
len: 16
j_gene: TRBJ2-3
CDR3aa: CASTTFLSTSTDTQYF
CDR3nt: TGTGCCAGCACTACCTTCCTAAGTACTAGCACAGATACGCAGTATTTT

abundance: .
d_gene: TRBD2
v_gene: TRBV6-1
len: 15
j_gene: TRBJ2-1
CDR3aa: CASSPRGGDGNEQFF
CDR3nt: TGTGCCAGCAGTCCCCGGGGGGGCGATGGAAATGAGCAGTTCTTC